Described below is a single T cell receptor beta chain sequence and its context. Antigen: not known. V was clipped by 7 bases and J by 0 bases, with 13 bases between them. Germline values: CDR1 MDHEN, CDR2 SYDVKM. There are 14 residues in the CDR3. These data originate in a study of shared clonotypes between healthy human individuals. Study details: CD4 naive and CD4 memory each took three plates per donor, while CD8 naive took two and CD8 memory one.

Investigators spread the genomic DNA of each subset evenly over several immunoSEQ plates. Only in-frame clones appear in the TCRdb table, and some are missing; sequencing was by immunoSEQ multiplex PCR. Of hundreds of thousands of clones in the sample, roughly 96% were seen once. CD45RO-negative CD8 cells positively selected for CCR7 made up the naive population, which excluded terminally differentiated effector memory CD45RA+ cells. General study results and limits: Sequencing depth was a factor that was expected to affect clonotype sharing among donors. Across several donors, naive CD4 shared approximately 4.5%, naive CD8 more than 3%, memory CD4 roughly 2.5%, memory CD8 0.4% to 0.5%.

The sequence was obtained from a woman aged 25 to 39 in good health. The sequencing sample was made of naive CD8+ T cells sorted from blood. V is TRBV28 and J is TRBJ2-7; a possible D gene is TRBD2 (5 bases). The CDR3 spells CASTSGSASYEQYF. The CDR3 coding sequence is TGTGCCAGCACATCTGGGAGTGCCTCCTACGAGCAGTACTTC.